This T cell receptor (beta chain) was profiled in a study of blood T cells in healthy people across ages. This clonotype has more than one count but fewer than ten. In terms of origin and age, donors were healthy Caucasian individuals from Russia aged about 6 to 90. CDR1 is LNHDA and CDR2 is SQIVND in the germline V gene (reference sequence). This CDR3 is 16 amino acids long. Trimming took 0 bases from V and 2 from J, leaving 10 bases between them. The authors ran a second PCR of roughly 6 to 12 cycles using a sample-barcoded 5' primer and a J-beta primer mix. TCRdb used MiXCR to reprocess the 5' RACE reads, holding one entry per CDR3 protein. The sample lists some 850,000 distinct CDR3 sequences, under 30% occurring once. The sample also formed part of further work on T cells of mothers and their children. That study adds: Each 15 ul cDNA reaction used roughly 1.6 ug RNA; all RNA was used. Reads obtained per mother exceeded 9 million TCR beta CDR3 reads, with a few million obtained per child.

The chain links TRBV19 to TRBJ2-2; D gene uncertain. The origin of this receptor is a boy aged 10-17 years in good health. The sequenced material came from blood. CDR3 coding DNA: TGTGCCAGTAGTATAGATTTGGCAGGTAACACCGGGGAGCTGTTTTTT. The encoded protein is CASSIDLAGNTGELFF.